These T cell receptor beta chains were read from a single sample in a study of regulatory T cells in long-lasting Graves disease. TCRdb itself ran the multiplex PCR reads through MiXCR, one entry per CDR3 protein. The sample consists of about half a million distinct CDR3 sequences, 20% to 25% of them appearing once. The sample here was peripheral blood mononuclear cells (PBMCs), taken when the disease was refractory, from a patient treated with antithyroid drugs. The source of these receptors is a female donor with Graves disease. Each CDR3 is given with its conserved first and last residue. A D gene is named only where the DNA matches it firmly. For some rows the clone size is stated as once, few or many, or as a class when expanded; others skip it.

j_call,v_call,clone_size,d_call,cdr3_nt,cdr3_aa
TRBJ2-7,TRBV12-3/TRBV12-4,.,.,TGTGCCAGCAGTTTATGGAGCGACGAGCAGTACTTC,CASSLWSDEQYF
TRBJ1-1,TRBV3-1,.,.,TGTGCCAGCAGCCAATCCCTCACTGAAGCTTTCTTT,CASSQSLTEAFF
TRBJ2-3,TRBV7-2,.,.,TGTGCCAGCAGCATCCCCAGTAACACAGATACGCAGTATTTT,CASSIPSNTDTQYF
TRBJ2-1,TRBV7-3,few,.,TGTGCCAGCAGCCCAAAGCTGCACGATGAGCAGTTCTTC,CASSPKLHDEQFF
TRBJ1-2,TRBV28,many,.,TGTGCCAGCGGACAAGGAGCATATGGCTACACCTTC,CASGQGAYGYTF
TRBJ1-5,TRBV7-8,many,TRBD1,TGTGCCAGCAGCTCGACAGGGGTGCAGCCCCAGCATTTT,CASSSTGVQPQHF
TRBJ2-7,TRBV7-9,few,.,TGTGCCAGCAGCTTAGGGAGGGTACAGTACTACGAGCAGTACTTC,CASSLGRVQYYEQYF
TRBJ1-4,TRBV28,many,.,TGTGCCAGCAGCCCCGTTGGGAGTGGCGGAAAACTGTTTTTT,CASSPVGSGGKLFF
TRBJ1-1,TRBV19,.,TRBD1,TGTGCCAGTAGGGAGGACAGGGGGAGGACTGAAGCTTTCTTT,CASREDRGRTEAFF
TRBJ1-1,TRBV3-1,many,.,TGTGCCAGCAGCCAAGATCCGGAGGTGGCTGAAGCTTTCTTT,CASSQDPEVAEAFF
TRBJ2-7,TRBV6-5,.,TRBD1,TGTGCCAGCAGTTCCCGAGGGGCTGGACAGGGCCACGAGCAGTACTTC,CASSSRGAGQGHEQYF
TRBJ1-5,TRBV5-1,few,.,TGCGCCAGCAGCCGGGAAGAAGGCGATCAGCCCCAGCATTTT,CASSREEGDQPQHF
TRBJ1-2,TRBV27,few,.,TGTGCCAGCACGGGGCTGGGGGGTTCGGGCTATGGCTACACCTTC,CASTGLGGSGYGYTF
TRBJ2-5,TRBV5-1,.,TRBD1,TGCGCCAGCAGCTTGGGACGCCCGACAGGGGCCCAAGAGACCCAGTACTTC,CASSLGRPTGAQETQYF
TRBJ1-1,TRBV20-1,many,TRBD1,TGCAGTGCTAGTATCTCACAGGGGAGAGGTGAAGCTTTCTTT,CSASISQGRGEAFF
TRBJ2-7,TRBV27,few,TRBD1,TGTGCCAGCAGGCAGACAGGGGGGTCCTACGAGCAGTACTTC,CASRQTGGSYEQYF
TRBJ2-7,TRBV11-2,.,.,TGTGCCAGCAGCCCATCCCCGACTAGAAGCTACGAGCAGTACTTC,CASSPSPTRSYEQYF
TRBJ2-5,TRBV29-1,few,.,TGCAGCTTAATACAAGAGACCCAGTACTTC,CSLIQETQYF